The table lists the clone carrying this TCR beta chain with a few counts. What it recognizes is unknown. This sample was included in a study of STAT5B mutations in CD4+ large granular lymphocyte leukemia. Study observations and caveats: Patient CD4-sorted repertoires looked more clonal than healthy CD4+ repertoires, even without putative leukemic clones. Main leukemic clonotypes were patient-specific, but around 25% appeared at low frequency elsewhere.

The CDR3 spans 14 residues. The germline V gene has CDR1 LNHDA and CDR2 SQIVND (reference sequence). V shed 6 bases and J 4 bases; nucleotides not matched to a gene: 8. Assay: immunoSEQ multiplex PCR; the TCRdb copy retains only in-frame clones and omits some. The sample consists of roughly 48,000 clones, less than 85% of them appearing once. The chain joins TRBV19 to TRBJ1-1, with TRBD1 matching over 7 bases. This clonotype was obtained from a human donor in good health. The sample was CD4+ T cells from blood buffy coats. The CDR3 coding sequence is TGTGCCAGTAGGGCCCCGGGACAGCTCACTGAAGCTTTCTTT. Its protein product is CASRAPGQLTEAFF.